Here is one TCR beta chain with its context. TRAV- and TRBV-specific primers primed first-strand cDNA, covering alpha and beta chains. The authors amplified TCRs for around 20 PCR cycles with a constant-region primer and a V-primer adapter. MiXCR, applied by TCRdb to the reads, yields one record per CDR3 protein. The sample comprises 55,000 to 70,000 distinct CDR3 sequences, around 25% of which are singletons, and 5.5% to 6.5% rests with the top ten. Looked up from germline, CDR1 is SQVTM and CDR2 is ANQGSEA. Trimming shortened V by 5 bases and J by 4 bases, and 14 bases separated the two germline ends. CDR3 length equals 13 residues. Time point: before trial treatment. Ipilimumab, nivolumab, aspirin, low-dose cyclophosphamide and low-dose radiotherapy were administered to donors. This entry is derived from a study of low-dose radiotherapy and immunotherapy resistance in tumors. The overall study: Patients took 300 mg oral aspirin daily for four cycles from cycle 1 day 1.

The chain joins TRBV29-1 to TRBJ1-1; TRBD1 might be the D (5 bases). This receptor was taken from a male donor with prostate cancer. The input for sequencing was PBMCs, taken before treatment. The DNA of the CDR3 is TGCAGCGTTACTCCTATGGGACCCACTGAAGCTTTCTTT. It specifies CSVTPMGPTEAFF.